The 6 T cell receptor beta chains reported below all come from one sample, sequenced in a study of shared clonotypes between healthy human individuals (dated by TCRdb to 2020 to 2022). Library preparation was by the immunoSEQ multiplex PCR assay. What TCRdb holds here is the immuneACCESS table cut down to in-frame rearrangements. Part of the clones is not present; checked against another copy, under half of the missing clones reflect an unresolved V gene, and the others are unexplained. Across this sample there are more than 2,000,000 clones, with around nine tenths seen only once. The ten most abundant clones make up 0.13% to 0.15% of the sample. Material: naive CD4+ T cells sorted from blood. The intended sense of this specimen's cell subset or site label: CD45RA+ positively selected. The receptors come from a man between 18 and 29 years old in good health.

The rearrangement links TRBV6-1 to TRBJ1-5; TRBD1 might be the D (5 bases). The CDR3 has 14 residues. With 2 bases removed from V and 9 bases from J, the gap between germline ends came to 14 bases. Germline V gene data show CDR1 as MNHNS and CDR2 as SASEGT. The CDR3 DNA is TGTGCCAGCAGTGAAATAACAGGCGGTGGGCCCCAGCATTTT. Translating gives CASSEITGGGPQHF.

This clone was detected only a few times. A read error may account for a junction end that differs from germline. This rearrangement joins TRBV10-3 to TRBJ1-1, with D unclear. Germline V lookup: CDR1 ENHRY, CDR2 SYGVKD. This CDR3 contains 13 residues. The CDR3 sequence: CAISESGNAEAFF. The CDR3 nucleotides read TGTGCCATCAGTGAGTCCGGGAACGCTGAAGCTTTCTTT.

The chain combines TRBV11-2 with TRBJ2-1, with a weak D call TRBD2 (5 bases). This CDR3 has 15 amino acids. Deletions cut 0 bases from V and 2 bases from J, with 8 bases between. Germline CDR1 reads SGHAT; CDR2 reads FQNNGV. The CDR3 reads CASSLDSGAYNEQFF. As DNA, the CDR3 is TGTGCCAGCAGCTTAGACAGCGGAGCCTACAATGAGCAGTTCTTC.

The chain links TRBV5-6 to TRBJ2-3; D is possibly TRBD1 (6 bases). Looked up from germline, CDR1 is SGHDT and CDR2 is YYEEEE. Trimming removed 4 bases from V and 6 bases from J, with 15 bases in between. This CDR3 comprises 14 residues. The CDR3 here is CASSAKQGPDTQYF. The CDR3 coding sequence is TGTGCCAGCAGCGCCAAACAGGGTCCCGATACGCAGTATTTT.

The chain has TRBV7-6 and TRBJ1-6, with D uncertain. CDR3 size: 16 residues. Trimming took off 1 base at V and 9 bases at J, with 16 bases between the two ends. The V gene's germline CDR1 is SGHVS and CDR2 FNYEAQ. The CDR3 region has the DNA TGTGCCAGCAGCTTAGGGCCTTCTAGACGAGGTTCACCCCTCCACTTT. It translates to CASSLGPSRRGSPLHF.

V and J are TRBV6-5 and TRBJ1-4; D unclear. The CDR3 sequence is 15 residues long. Germline V CDR1 and CDR2: MNHEY, SVGAGI. V was shortened by 5 bases and J by 6 bases, with 16 bases between the two germline ends. The CDR3 DNA is TGTGCCAGCAGTAGGAGCGGACTCCTTTATGAAAAACTGTTTTTT. Encoded protein: CASSRSGLLYEKLFF.